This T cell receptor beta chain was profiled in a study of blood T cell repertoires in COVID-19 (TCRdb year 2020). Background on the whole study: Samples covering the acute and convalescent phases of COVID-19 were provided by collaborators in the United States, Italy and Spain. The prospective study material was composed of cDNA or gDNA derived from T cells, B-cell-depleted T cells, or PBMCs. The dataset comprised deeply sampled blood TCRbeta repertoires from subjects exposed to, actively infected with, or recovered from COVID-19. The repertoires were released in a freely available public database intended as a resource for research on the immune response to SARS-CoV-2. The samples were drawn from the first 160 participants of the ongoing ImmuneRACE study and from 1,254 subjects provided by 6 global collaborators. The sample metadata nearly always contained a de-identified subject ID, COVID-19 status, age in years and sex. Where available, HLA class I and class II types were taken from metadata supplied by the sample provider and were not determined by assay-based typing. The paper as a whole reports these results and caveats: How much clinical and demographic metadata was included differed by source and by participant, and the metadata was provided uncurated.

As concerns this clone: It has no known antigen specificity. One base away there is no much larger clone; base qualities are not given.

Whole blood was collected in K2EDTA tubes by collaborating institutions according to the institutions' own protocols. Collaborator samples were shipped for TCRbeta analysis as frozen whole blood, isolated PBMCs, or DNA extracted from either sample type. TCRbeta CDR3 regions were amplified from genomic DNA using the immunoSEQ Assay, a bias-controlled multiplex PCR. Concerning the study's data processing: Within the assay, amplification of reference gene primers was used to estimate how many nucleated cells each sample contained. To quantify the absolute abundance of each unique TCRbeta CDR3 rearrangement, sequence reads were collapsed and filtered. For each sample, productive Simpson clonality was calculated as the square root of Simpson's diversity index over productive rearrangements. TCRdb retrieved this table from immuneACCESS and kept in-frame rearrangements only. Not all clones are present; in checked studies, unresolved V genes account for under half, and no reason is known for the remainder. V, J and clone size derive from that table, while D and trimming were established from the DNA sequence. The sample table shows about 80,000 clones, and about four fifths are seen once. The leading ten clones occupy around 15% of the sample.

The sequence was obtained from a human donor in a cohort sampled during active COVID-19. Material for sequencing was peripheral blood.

The nucleotides read TGTGCCAGCAGCCAAGCCCCGGACAGGGGAGGGCAGTACGTC. Its translation is CASSQAPDRGGQYV. The V and J genes are TRBV3-1 (or the pseudogene TRBV3-2) and TRBJ2-7; 9 central nucleotides agree with TRBD1. CDR1 LGHDT and CDR2 YNNKEL are derived from the germline V gene (reference sequence). There are 14 amino acids in the CDR3, from cysteine to valine inclusive. Only the CDR3 DNA is retained, 42 bases long and in frame from the first base. Trimming accounts for 1 base at V and 9 bases at J, while the number of junction bases matched to no gene is 7.